These 32 T cell receptor beta chains were sequenced from one sample in a study of T cell repertoires in cytomegalovirus infection. TCRdb re-called the reads with MiXCR, one entry per CDR3 protein. This sample has some 700,000 distinct CDR3 sequences, with roughly 33% found just once. No antigen has been identified for these receptors. The starting material was cultured PBMCs, obtained from culture after CMV antigen stimulation. These receptors were obtained from a human donor in good health (CMV status not recorded). Some clones in this sample may be carry-over from other donors' samples.

The chain links TRBV7-6 to TRBJ2-1; 8 nucleotides agree with TRBD2. Looked up from germline, CDR1 is SGHVS and CDR2 is FNYEAQ. The CDR3 is made up of 16 amino acids. The junction had 8 bases not matched to a gene; V was cut back by 1 base and J by 6 bases. DNA of the CDR3: TGTGCCAGCAGCTTAGGCATGTTGGGACTAGGCAATGAGCAGTTCTTC. Translating gives CASSLGMLGLGNEQFF.

This clonotype has a handful of counts. The chain joins TRBV7-9 to TRBJ2-3; D uncertain. Germline loops: CDR1 SEHNR, CDR2 FQNEAQ (reference sequence). Trimming took off 3 bases at V and 4 bases at J, with 17 bases between the two ends. This CDR3 region has 16 residues. The chain's CDR3 is CASSFGPETTSDTQYF. CDR3 coding DNA: TGTGCCAGCAGCTTTGGTCCTGAAACAACCTCAGATACGCAGTATTTT.

The genes are TRBV2 and TRBJ1-4; D perhaps matches TRBD1 (5 bases). CDR3 size: 15 residues. The V end was cut by 6 bases, the J end by 4 bases, with 15 bases between. CDR1 is SNHLY and CDR2 is FYNNEI in the germline V gene. CDR3 region: CASSPGRGFNEKLFF. CDR3 bases: TGTGCCAGCAGCCCCGGGCGGGGGTTTAATGAAAAACTGTTTTTT.

The chain recombines TRBV28 with TRBJ1-1; no clear D gene. The CDR3 covers 15 residues. Germline-derived CDR1 and CDR2 are MDHEN and SYDVKM. V was shortened by 4 bases and J by 4 bases, with 16 bases between the two germline ends. The DNA of the CDR3 is TGTGCCAGCAGTTCTCCGACGGGTGGTGGCACTGAAGCTTTCTTT. The encoded protein is CASSSPTGGGTEAFF.

There are a few counts of this clonotype. The V gene is TRBV10-3, the J gene TRBJ1-3, with a possible D match to TRBD1 (5 bases). This CDR3 has 13 amino acids. The V and J ends lost 7 bases and 5 bases respectively, with 12 bases between them. Per germline, CDR1 ENHRY and CDR2 SYGVKD. CDR3 sequence (DNA): TGTGCCATCAAAGGGGCATCCCGAAACACCATATATTTT. Translated: CAIKGASRNTIYF.

The chain uses TRBV5-6 and TRBJ1-1; D might be TRBD1 (5 bases). The germline CDR1 and CDR2 sequences are SGHDT and YYEEEE. The CDR3 runs to 15 residues. Trimming cost V 3 bases and J 1 base, with 13 bases left between them. In nucleotides, the CDR3 is TGTGCCAGCAGCTGGGGGGGGGGTGCGAACACTGAAGCTTTCTTT. Translated: CASSWGGGANTEAFF.

The V call is TRBV7-3, the J call TRBJ2-7; 7 positions match TRBD2. With V trimmed by 5 bases and J by 2 bases, 9 bases remained unmatched. This CDR3 spans 15 amino acids. The V gene's germline CDR1 is SGHTA and CDR2 FQGTGA. CDR3 sequence (DNA): TGTGCCAGCAGCGGGGATCTCGCGGGGGCCTACGAGCAGTACTTC. Protein sequence: CASSGDLAGAYEQYF.

This sequence joins TRBV2 and TRBJ2-1; weak D call: TRBD2 (6 bases). The V end lost 7 bases, the J end lost 8 bases, and 12 bases lay between the germline ends. CDR1 SNHLY and CDR2 FYNNEI come from the germline V gene. This CDR3 spans 12 amino acids. CDR3 region: CASMKGGDEQFF. DNA of the CDR3: TGTGCCAGCATGAAAGGAGGGGATGAGCAGTTCTTC.

The J gene is TRBJ2-7, the V gene TRBV19; 9 positions match TRBD2. This CDR3 contains 14 residues. The V and J ends lost 7 bases and 6 bases, in that order; junction bases with no gene match: 10. The germline CDR1 and CDR2 sequences are LNHDA and SQIVND (reference sequence). CDR3 sequence reads: CASIPSGGNSEQYF. CDR3 DNA: TGTGCCAGTATCCCAAGCGGGGGGAATTCCGAGCAGTACTTC.

The chain uses TRBV6-1 and TRBJ1-6, with no clear D. The CDR3 has 15 amino acids. Germline CDR1 and CDR2: MNHNS and SASEGT. Trimming took off 5 bases at V and 4 bases at J, with 12 bases between the two ends. The CDR3 DNA is TGTGCCAGCAGTCTCCCAAGTCTTTATAATTCACCCCTCCACTTT. Its translation is CASSLPSLYNSPLHF.

The rearrangement links TRBV4-1 to TRBJ1-2; no reliable D call. In germline, CDR1 is MGHRA, CDR2 YSYEKL. The germline V and J ends were trimmed by 2 bases and 4 bases, with 17 bases remaining between them. The length of the CDR3 is 16 residues. The CDR3: CASSQNPPAATYGYTF. The DNA of the CDR3 is TGCGCCAGCAGCCAAAACCCCCCGGCAGCTACCTATGGCTACACCTTC.

This chain uses TRBV10-3 with TRBJ2-3, with 7 bases identical to TRBD1. The CDR3 loop spans 14 amino acids. The V gene end was trimmed by 9 bases and the J gene end by 0 bases; junction bases not matched to a gene: 6. CDR1 ENHRY and CDR2 SYGVKD come from the germline V gene. CDR3 nucleotides: TGTGCCATAAGGGCAGGGGGAAGCACAGATACGCAGTATTTT. Translating it yields CAIRAGGSTDTQYF.

This clonotype was counted only a few times. This rearrangement joins TRBV7-9 to TRBJ2-2, with TRBD2 matching 10 bases. Germline V gives CDR1 SEHNR, CDR2 FQNEAQ (reference sequence). V lost 2 bases and J lost 7; bases outside the gene matches: 7. CDR3 length: 16 residues. In nucleotides, the CDR3 is TGTGCCAGCAGCTTACTAGCGGGAGTCTCGAGCGGGGAGCTGTTTTTT. Encoded protein: CASSLLAGVSSGELFF.

This clonotype was counted only a few times. The gene calls are TRBV15 and TRBJ2-4, with D possibly being TRBD1 or TRBD2 (5 bases each). Trimming stripped 6 bases from V and 9 bases from J, with 18 bases between. CDR1 is LNHNV and CDR2 is YYDKDF in the germline V gene (reference sequence). The CDR3 has 14 residues. The CDR3 loop reads CATSQTVRAGIQYF. In DNA, the CDR3 is TGTGCCACCAGTCAGACAGTCAGGGCGGGCATTCAGTACTTC.

This clonotype showed up just a few times. This chain links TRBV10-3 with TRBJ2-3, with D perhaps matching TRBD2 (6 bases). From germline, CDR1 is ENHRY and CDR2 SYGVKD. V shed 8 bases and J shed 4 bases, with 22 bases lying between them. The CDR3 consists of 16 residues. The CDR3 bases are TGTGCCATCGGGAGGACTGGGGCTTCGAGGTCAGATACGCAGTATTTT. The encoded protein is CAIGRTGASRSDTQYF.

This clonotype was seen a handful of times. V is TRBV2 and J is TRBJ2-7; D is ambiguous. There are 13 residues in the CDR3. Germline CDR1 is SNHLY and CDR2 is FYNNEI. V dropped 7 bases and J dropped 2 bases, with 12 bases sitting between them. CDR3 region: CASTVTEAYEQYF. CDR3 in DNA: TGTGCCAGCACTGTCACAGAAGCCTACGAGCAGTACTTC.

This clonotype appeared many times. V gene TRBV7-2 combines with J gene TRBJ2-7; D is unresolved. The germline V gene has CDR1 SGHTA and CDR2 FQGNSA. Trimming took 5 bases from V and 4 from J, leaving 9 bases between them. The CDR3 spans 12 residues. CDR3 in DNA: TGTGCCAGCAGCCGAAACGGATACGAGCAGTACTTC. It specifies CASSRNGYEQYF. The complete variable domain, with remaining parts taken from reference TRBV7-2 and TRBJ2-7, reads GAGVSQSPSNKVTEKGKDVELRCDPISGHTALYWYRQSLGQGLEFLIYFQGNSAPDKSGLPSDRFSAERTGGSVSTLTIQRTQQEDSAVYLCASSRNGYEQYFGPGTRLTVT.

The chain joins TRBV7-8 to TRBJ2-5, with D possibly matching TRBD1 (6 bases). V lost 5 bases and J 4 bases, leaving 17 bases between the germline ends. CDR3 size: 15 residues. Germline CDR1 reads SGHVS; CDR2 reads FQNEAQ. The CDR3: CASSPRQDLGETQYF. CDR3 DNA: TGTGCCAGCAGCCCCAGACAGGACCTGGGAGAGACCCAGTACTTC. Combining the CDR3 with reference TRBV7-8 and TRBJ2-5 gives the whole variable domain GAGVSQSPRYKVAKRGQDVALRCDPISGHVSLFWYQQALGQGPEFLTYFQNEAQLDKSGLPSDRFFAERPEGSVSTLKIQRTQQEDSAVYLCASSPRQDLGETQYFGPGTRLLVL.

This clonotype was counted a few times. The rearrangement links TRBV10-1 to TRBJ2-3; 9 bases map to TRBD1. This CDR3 is 16 amino acids long. V dropped 3 bases and J dropped 5; count of bases not matched to a gene: 9. Germline loops: CDR1 WNHNN, CDR2 SYGVQD (reference sequence). The CDR3 coding sequence is TGCGCCAGCAGTGATCAGGACAGGGGAGCACAAGATACGCAGTATTTT. It codes for CASSDQDRGAQDTQYF.

This clonotype was counted a few times. This chain joins TRBV5-1 and TRBJ2-1; the match to TRBD1 covers 9 bases. The length of the CDR3 is 15 residues. Germline lookup yields CDR1 SGHRS and CDR2 YFSETQ. The V and J ends lost 4 bases and 5 bases, in that order; junction bases with no gene match: 7. The CDR3 coding sequence is TGCGCCAGCAGCGTCGGGGACAGGGCTAACAATGAGCAGTTCTTC. Translating it yields CASSVGDRANNEQFF. Based on the CDR3 plus reference TRBV5-1 and TRBJ2-1, the full variable domain is KAGVTQTPRYLIKTRGQQVTLSCSPISGHRSVSWYQQTPGQGLQFLFEYFSETQRNKGNFPGRFSGRQFSNSRSEMNVSTLELGDSALYLCASSVGDRANNEQFFGPGTRLTVL.

The V gene is TRBV5-6, the J gene TRBJ1-6, with 9 nucleotides matching TRBD1. CDR3 length: 14 amino acids. Trimming cost V 5 bases and J 9 bases; bases outside gene matches: 6. Germline V gene data show CDR1 as SGHDT and CDR2 as YYEEEE. The CDR3 DNA sequence: TGTGCCAGCAGTTGGGACAGGGATACTTCACCCCTCCACTTT. It yields the protein CASSWDRDTSPLHF.

The gene calls are TRBV7-9 and TRBJ1-2; D is unclear. From germline, CDR1 is SEHNR and CDR2 FQNEAQ (reference sequence). This CDR3 region has 14 residues. V dropped 5 bases and J dropped 3 bases, with 13 bases sitting between them. The CDR3 DNA is TGTGCCAGCAGCCTGGGGAGGTCCGACTATGGCTACACCTTC. Amino acids: CASSLGRSDYGYTF.

This clonotype has a count of ten or more. J is TRBJ1-4 and V is TRBV7-2; 9 bases align to TRBD1. Germline-derived CDR1 and CDR2 are SGHTA and FQGNSA. With V trimmed by 2 bases and J by 8 bases, 6 bases remained unmatched. The CDR3 contains 15 residues. The DNA for the CDR3 is TGTGCCAGCAGCTTACTGGGACAGGGTTTAGAAAAACTGTTTTTT. Its protein is CASSLLGQGLEKLFF. The full variable domain, rest sourced from reference TRBV7-2 and TRBJ1-4, is GAGVSQSPSNKVTEKGKDVELRCDPISGHTALYWYRQSLGQGLEFLIYFQGNSAPDKSGLPSDRFSAERTGGSVSTLTIQRTQQEDSAVYLCASSLLGQGLEKLFFGSGTQLSVL.

At least ten counts were recorded for this clonotype. This chain uses TRBV7-2 with TRBJ2-3, with D unresolved. The germline V and J ends were trimmed by 1 base and 4 bases, with 9 bases remaining between them. The germline gives CDR1 SGHTA, CDR2 FQGNSA. This CDR3 is built from 14 residues. The CDR3 DNA sequence: TGTGCCAGCAGCTTAGTACACGGACCAGATACGCAGTATTTT. This codes for CASSLVHGPDTQYF.

This clonotype was recorded a few times. The CDR3 region is CASSLDGTGVQDTQYF. The CDR3 nucleotides are TGTGCCAGCAGCTTAGATGGGACAGGGGTCCAAGATACGCAGTATTTT. V is TRBV7-2 and J is TRBJ2-3; the match to TRBD1 covers 10 bases. The ends lost 1 base at V and 5 bases at J; junction bases unmatched: 6. Germline V gene data show CDR1 as SGHTA and CDR2 as FQGNSA. The CDR3 runs 16 residues.

This chain joins TRBV3-1 and TRBJ1-2; 8 bases match TRBD1. V was pared by 3 bases and J by 6 bases, with 3 bases of the junction left unmatched. The CDR3 is 13 residues long. The V gene's germline CDR1 is LGHDT and CDR2 YNNKEL (reference sequence). CDR3 sequence: CASSHPGQDGYTF. In nucleotides, the CDR3 is TGTGCCAGCAGCCACCCGGGACAGGATGGCTACACCTTC.

The chain combines TRBV7-6 with TRBJ1-2; D gene unclear. This CDR3 spans 14 amino acids. Trimming shortened V by 0 bases and J by 8 bases, and 13 bases separated the two germline ends. Looked up from germline, CDR1 is SGHVS and CDR2 is FNYEAQ. CDR3: CASSLAARERGYTF. CDR3 DNA: TGTGCCAGCAGCTTAGCCGCCCGGGAGAGGGGCTACACCTTC.

The chain has TRBV27 and TRBJ2-3; the match to TRBD2 covers 8 bases. This CDR3 has 17 residues. Germline CDR1 and CDR2: MNHEY and SMNVEV (reference sequence). The junction had 10 bases not matched to a gene; V was cut back by 0 bases and J by 5 bases. CDR3 DNA sequence: TGTGCCAGCAGTTTATCGGGTCCGAGACTAGCGATAGATACGCAGTATTTT. Its translation is CASSLSGPRLAIDTQYF.

The gene calls are TRBV28 and TRBJ2-1; 8 nucleotides match TRBD1. V gave up 5 bases and J gave up 3 bases; unmatched junction bases: 18. The CDR3 contains 19 residues. Germline values: CDR1 MDHEN, CDR2 SYDVKM. The CDR3 DNA sequence: TGTGCCAGCAGTCCCAGGCGCGGACAGGGTCGGAGGTACTACAATGAGCAGTTCTTC. This encodes CASSPRRGQGRRYYNEQFF. The full variable domain, its missing parts supplied by reference TRBV28 and TRBJ2-1, is DVKVTQSSRYLVKRTGEKVFLECVQDMDHENMFWYRQDPGLGLRLIYFSYDVKMKEKGDIPEGYSVSREKKERFSLILESASTNQTSMYLCASSPRRGQGRRYYNEQFFGPGTRLTVL.

J is TRBJ1-1 and V is TRBV6-8, with 7 positions matching TRBD1. V gave up 6 bases and J gave up 6 bases; unmatched junction bases: 7. In germline, CDR1 is MNHGY, CDR2 SAAAGT. This CDR3 comprises 13 residues. This CDR3 reads CASRLTGDAEAFF. The CDR3 nucleotides read TGTGCCAGCAGACTCACAGGGGACGCTGAAGCTTTCTTT.

The CDR3 protein is CASSPYRGPSSYNSPLHF. CDR3 coding DNA: TGTGCCAGCAGCCCATACAGGGGGCCAAGCTCCTATAATTCACCCCTCCACTTT. The chain joins TRBV7-8 to TRBJ1-6; 9 positions agree with TRBD1. The CDR3 consists of 18 residues. Trimming took 5 bases from V and 0 from J; bases not matched to a gene: 8. The germline CDR1 and CDR2 sequences are SGHVS and FQNEAQ.

V and J are TRBV27 and TRBJ2-1; D possibly matches TRBD1 or TRBD2 (5 bases each). V lost 8 bases, J lost 6 bases, and 11 bases lay in between. The CDR3 contains 12 residues. Germline CDR1 MNHEY, CDR2 SMNVEV (reference sequence). CDR3 region: CASCERGNEQFF. CDR3 sequence (DNA): TGTGCCAGCTGCGAGAGGGGCAATGAGCAGTTCTTC.